These T cell receptor beta chains were read from a single sample in a study of T cell changes during pregnancy in multiple sclerosis. The repertoire was sequenced with immunoSEQ multiplex PCR; TCRdb's copy has only in-frame clones and lacks some. The sample has about 36,000 clones, just over 90% seen once. This sample comprised CD4+ T cells from peripheral blood mononuclear cells, obtained after pregnancy. These TCRs come from a female donor with multiple sclerosis, enrolled in a pregnancy study. CDR3s leave out the opening cysteine and the closing phenylalanine or tryptophan. Fields, in order: V gene, CDR3 protein.

v_gene: TRBV6-1; CDR3aa: ASSEAWTGNSNQPQH
v_gene: TRBV5-1; CDR3aa: ASNGLAGSSYEQY
v_gene: TRBV11-2; CDR3aa: ASSLTGESYNSPLH
v_gene: TRBV5-4; CDR3aa: ASSWTGGADTQY
v_gene: TRBV7-9; CDR3aa: ASSLGRMNTEAF
v_gene: TRBV9; CDR3aa: ASSPTLTSYEQY
v_gene: TRBV18; CDR3aa: ASSPGQNTGELF
v_gene: TRBV2; CDR3aa: ASSARGGGEKLF
v_gene: TRBV7-3; CDR3aa: ASSLSPGVPGANVLT
v_gene: TRBV5-4; CDR3aa: ASSSRDRGGVVEAF
v_gene: TRBV6-1; CDR3aa: ASRDGGRSEKLF
v_gene: TRBV6-1; CDR3aa: ASSERGWGSVEQY
v_gene: TRBV19; CDR3aa: ASSLPGGAYNEQF
v_gene: TRBV4-1; CDR3aa: ASSLPGQGSYEQY
v_gene: TRBV6-1; CDR3aa: ASRAPGLNEKLF
v_gene: TRBV2; CDR3aa: AVDRGREAF
v_gene: TRBV4-1; CDR3aa: ASSQGGSSTDTQY
v_gene: TRBV5-1; CDR3aa: ASSLYGGGSTGELF
v_gene: TRBV5-1; CDR3aa: ASSLEELTDTQY
v_gene: TRBV6-1; CDR3aa: ASRPQVERDNEQY
v_gene: TRBV27; CDR3aa: ASSSSTGLAGGLYEQY
v_gene: TRBV5-1; CDR3aa: ASSLRAQNGAGANVLT
v_gene: TRBV7-9; CDR3aa: ASSPGQGKTDTQY
v_gene: TRBV27; CDR3aa: ASSKISGTANQPQH
v_gene: TRBV5-1; CDR3aa: ASSRDKSSGNTIY
v_gene: TRBV5-4; CDR3aa: ASSPGTHSETQY
v_gene: TRBV7-3; CDR3aa: ASSLIGGRDRNTEAF
v_gene: TRBV5-1; CDR3aa: ASSLEGWVTVSPLH
v_gene: TRBV6-1; CDR3aa: ASRDRVRGEGEQY
v_gene: TRBV4-2; CDR3aa: ASSQEAGAGGAF
v_gene: TRBV6-5; CDR3aa: ASSYSTRRGRNEQF
v_gene: TRBV5-1; CDR3aa: ASSLTGPGEKLF
v_gene: TRBV10-2; CDR3aa: ASRVSYNEQF
v_gene: TRBV7-3; CDR3aa: ASSRGTGPSSGNTIY
v_gene: TRBV19; CDR3aa: ASSIRRGSHGELF
v_gene: TRBV7-2; CDR3aa: ASGGQGAYEQY
v_gene: TRBV7-2; CDR3aa: ASSLGGQGTDTQY
v_gene: TRBV5-6; CDR3aa: ASSQGGINYGYT
v_gene: TRBV6-6; CDR3aa: ASSSGTSEDTQY
v_gene: TRBV19; CDR3aa: ASSMAGGMIYEQY
v_gene: TRBV7-3; CDR3aa: ASSLDRAGANVLT
v_gene: TRBV4-1; CDR3aa: ASSQGRGPTYEQY
v_gene: TRBV28; CDR3aa: ASSLTGRVGETQY
v_gene: TRBV7-9; CDR3aa: ASSLAAGGDGYT
v_gene: TRBV5-1; CDR3aa: ASSSGTSADNEQF
v_gene: TRBV10-3; CDR3aa: AISGDSVNQPQH
v_gene: TRBV18; CDR3aa: ASSPTGGGTEAF
v_gene: TRBV4-1; CDR3aa: ASSLDRGIVPEAF
v_gene: TRBV19; CDR3aa: ASIGGVTGTQY
v_gene: TRBV18; CDR3aa: ASSPGTFETQY
v_gene: TRBV19; CDR3aa: ASQIGGWADTQY
v_gene: TRBV7-3; CDR3aa: ASSLGATRDEQF
v_gene: TRBV7-3; CDR3aa: ASSYRQGVNTGELF
v_gene: TRBV9; CDR3aa: ASSAWGQGAGELF
v_gene: TRBV18; CDR3aa: ASSPQGSGTEQF
v_gene: TRBV5-1; CDR3aa: ASTILRTETPNTGELF
v_gene: TRBV19; CDR3aa: ASSIRRGQGYNEQF
v_gene: TRBV14; CDR3aa: ASSLGTGHRNQPQH
v_gene: TRBV7-8; CDR3aa: ASSSGQGGTGELF
v_gene: TRBV19; CDR3aa: ASGPGGYT